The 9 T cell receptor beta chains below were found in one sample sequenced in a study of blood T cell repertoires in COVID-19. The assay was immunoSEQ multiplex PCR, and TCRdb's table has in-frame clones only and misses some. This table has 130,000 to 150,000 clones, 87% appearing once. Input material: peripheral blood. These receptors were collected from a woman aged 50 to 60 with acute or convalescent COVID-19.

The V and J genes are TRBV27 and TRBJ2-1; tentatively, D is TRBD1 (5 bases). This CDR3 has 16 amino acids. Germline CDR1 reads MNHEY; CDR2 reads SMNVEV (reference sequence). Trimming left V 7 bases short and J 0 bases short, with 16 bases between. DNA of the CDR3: TGTGCCAGCACCGAGGCAGTAGGGGTCTCCTACAATGAGCAGTTCTTC. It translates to CASTEAVGVSYNEQFF.

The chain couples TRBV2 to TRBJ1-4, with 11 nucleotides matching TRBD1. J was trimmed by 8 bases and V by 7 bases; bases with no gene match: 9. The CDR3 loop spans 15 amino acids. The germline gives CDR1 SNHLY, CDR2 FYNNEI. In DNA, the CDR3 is TGTGCCAGCACCAAACTGGGACAGGGGGAGGAAAAACTGTTTTTT. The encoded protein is CASTKLGQGEEKLFF.

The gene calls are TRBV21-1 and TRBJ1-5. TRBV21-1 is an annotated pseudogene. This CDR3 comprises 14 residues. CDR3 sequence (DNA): TGTGCCAGCAGCCTAGCGAAACTCTACCAGCCCCAGCATTTT. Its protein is CASSLAKLYQPQHF.

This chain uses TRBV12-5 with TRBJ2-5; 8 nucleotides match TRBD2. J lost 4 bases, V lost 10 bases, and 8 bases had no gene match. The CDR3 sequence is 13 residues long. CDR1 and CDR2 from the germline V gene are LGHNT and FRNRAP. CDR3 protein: CAIRGSGIETQYF. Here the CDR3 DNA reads TGTGCTATCCGAGGTAGCGGGATAGAGACCCAGTACTTC.

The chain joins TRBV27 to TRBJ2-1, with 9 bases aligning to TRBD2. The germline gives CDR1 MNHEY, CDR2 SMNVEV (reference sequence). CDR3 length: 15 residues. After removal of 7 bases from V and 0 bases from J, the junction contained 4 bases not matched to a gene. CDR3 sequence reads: CASIAGASSYNEQFF. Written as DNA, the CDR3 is TGTGCCAGCATAGCGGGGGCGAGCTCCTACAATGAGCAGTTCTTC.

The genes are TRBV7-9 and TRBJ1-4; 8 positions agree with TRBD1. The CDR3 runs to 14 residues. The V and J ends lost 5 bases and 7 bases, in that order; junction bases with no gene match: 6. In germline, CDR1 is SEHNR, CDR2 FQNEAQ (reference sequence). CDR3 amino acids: CASSRAGQVEKLFF. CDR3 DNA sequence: TGTGCCAGCAGCCGGGCGGGACAGGTTGAAAAACTGTTTTTT.

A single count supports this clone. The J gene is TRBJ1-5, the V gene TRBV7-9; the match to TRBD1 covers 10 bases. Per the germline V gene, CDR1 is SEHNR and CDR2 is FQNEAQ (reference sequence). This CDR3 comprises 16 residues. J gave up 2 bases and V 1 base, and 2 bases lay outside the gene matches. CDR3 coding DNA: TGTGCCAGCAGCTTAGGGACAGGGGGAGGCAATCAGCCCCAGCATTTT. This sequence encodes CASSLGTGGGNQPQHF. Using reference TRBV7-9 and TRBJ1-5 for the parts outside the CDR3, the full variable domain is DTGVSQNPRHKITKRGQNVTFRCDPISEHNRLYWYRQTLGQGPEFLTYFQNEAQLEKSRLLSDRFSAERPKGSFSTLEIQRTEQGDSAMYLCASSLGTGGGNQPQHFGDGTRLSIL.

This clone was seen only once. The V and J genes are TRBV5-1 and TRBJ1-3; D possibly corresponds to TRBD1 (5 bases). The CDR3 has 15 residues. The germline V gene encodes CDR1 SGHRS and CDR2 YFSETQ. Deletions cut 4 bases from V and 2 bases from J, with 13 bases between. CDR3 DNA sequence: TGCGCCAGCAGCCCGACGGACACAACTGGAAACACCATATATTTT. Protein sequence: CASSPTDTTGNTIYF.

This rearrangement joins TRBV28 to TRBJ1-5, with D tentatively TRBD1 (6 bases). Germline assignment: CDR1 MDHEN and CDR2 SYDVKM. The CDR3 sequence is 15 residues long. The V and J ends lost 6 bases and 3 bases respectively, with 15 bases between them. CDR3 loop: CASRLGGGPNQPQHF. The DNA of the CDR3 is TGTGCCAGCAGGCTCGGGGGGGGCCCCAATCAGCCCCAGCATTTT.